One sample yielded the 18 T cell receptor beta chains listed below, sequenced in a study of CD8+ T cells in alopecia areata. Extraction and reverse transcription of RNA yielded cDNA as the sequencing template. Some clones are missing from TCRdb's copy, which holds only in-frame ones; the method was immunoSEQ multiplex PCR. The sample shows over 90,000 clones, approximately 84% of them seen only once. Treatment defined: oral pan-JAK inhibitor, 5-10 mg twice daily. The material sequenced was CD8+ T cells sorted from blood, taken at approximately week 30, from a patient treated with tofacitinib. Receptors were obtained from a human donor with alopecia areata.

The J gene is TRBJ1-5, the V gene TRBV29-1, with D perhaps matching TRBD1 (5 bases). The CDR3 loop spans 15 amino acids. Trimming cost V 6 bases and J 4 bases, with 19 bases left between them. Looked up from germline, CDR1 is SQVTM and CDR2 is ANQGSEA. CDR3 sequence: CSVITPGQGNQPQHF. As DNA, the CDR3 is TGCAGCGTAATCACTCCCGGGCAGGGAAATCAGCCCCAGCATTTT.

V gene TRBV27 combines with J gene TRBJ1-5; weak D call: TRBD1 (6 bases). V lost 4 bases and J lost 6, with 7 bases in between. The CDR3 totals 12 residues. The V gene's germline CDR1 is MNHEY and CDR2 SMNVEV (reference sequence). The CDR3 DNA follows: TGTGCCAGCAGTTCGACAGGTCAGCCCCAGCATTTT. Translating it yields CASSSTGQPQHF.

This sequence joins TRBV9 and TRBJ1-1; tentatively, D is TRBD1 (5 bases). The V and J ends lost 2 bases and 4 bases respectively, with 12 bases between them. The CDR3 spans 14 residues. Looked up from germline, CDR1 is SGDLS and CDR2 is YYNGEE. Here the CDR3 reads CASSVSGEGTEAFF. The CDR3, as DNA: TGTGCCAGCAGCGTTTCGGGGGAGGGCACTGAAGCTTTCTTT.

The gene calls are TRBV4-1 and TRBJ2-7; 9 bases align to TRBD1. V dropped 3 bases and J dropped 3; count of bases not matched to a gene: 6. Germline V gene data show CDR1 as MGHRA and CDR2 as YSYEKL. This CDR3 region has 15 residues. The CDR3 reads CASSHPGTGIYEQYF. The CDR3 DNA reads TGCGCCAGCAGCCATCCCGGGACAGGGATCTACGAGCAGTACTTC.

The chain links TRBV29-1 to TRBJ1-2; the match to TRBD1 covers 7 bases. Germline-derived CDR1 and CDR2 are SQVTM and ANQGSEA. The CDR3 consists of 14 residues. Trimming took 3 bases from V and 3 from J; bases not matched to a gene: 7. CDR3 region: CSVDGDREDYGYTF. CDR3 bases: TGCAGCGTTGATGGTGACAGGGAGGACTATGGCTACACCTTC.

CDR3 loop: CASSSVYYGYTF. The DNA of the CDR3 is TGTGCCAGCAGCTCTGTGTACTATGGCTACACCTTC. The V and J genes are TRBV13 and TRBJ1-2; D ambiguous. CDR1 PRHDT and CDR2 FYEKMQ come from the germline V gene (reference sequence). This CDR3 comprises 12 residues. V was clipped by 4 bases and J by 3 bases, with 6 bases between them. The complete variable domain, with remaining parts taken from reference TRBV13 and TRBJ1-2, reads AAGVIQSPRHLIKEKRETATLKCYPIPRHDTVYWYQQGPGQDPQFLISFYEKMQSDKGSIPDRFSAQQFSDYHSELNMSSLELGDSALYFCASSSVYYGYTFGSGTRLTVV.

The CDR3 is CASSINGDFTDTQYF. DNA for the CDR3: TGTGCCAGTAGTATAAATGGCGACTTCACAGATACGCAGTATTTT. V and J are TRBV19 and TRBJ2-3; the D is unclear. Trimming took 2 bases from V and 2 from J, leaving 11 bases between them. This CDR3 comprises 15 residues. Per the germline V gene, CDR1 is LNHDA and CDR2 is SQIVND (reference sequence).

This sequence joins TRBV5-1 and TRBJ2-1; D might be TRBD2 (6 bases). This CDR3 has 16 residues. V was cut by 0 bases and J by 2 bases, with 12 bases left in between. Germline assignment: CDR1 SGHRS and CDR2 YFSETQ. CDR3 nucleotides: TGCGCCAGCAGCTTGGCTACTGGCGGGACCTACAATGAGCAGTTCTTC. It yields the protein CASSLATGGTYNEQFF.

The J gene is TRBJ1-2, the V gene TRBV5-1; weak D call: TRBD1 (5 bases). Trimming removed 1 base from V and 3 bases from J, with 13 bases in between. CDR1 is SGHRS, CDR2 YFSETQ, per germline. The CDR3 totals 15 residues. The CDR3 DNA reads TGCGCCAGCAGCTTGACCCAGGGACTTGACTATGGCTACACCTTC. The encoded protein is CASSLTQGLDYGYTF.

The chain links TRBV13 to TRBJ2-2; the D is unclear. The V and J ends lost 5 bases and 9 bases respectively, with 10 bases between them. Germline V gene sequence: CDR1 PRHDT, CDR2 FYEKMQ (reference sequence). The CDR3 spans 12 residues. CDR3 protein: CASSKDDRELFF. DNA for the CDR3: TGTGCCAGCAGCAAGGACGACCGGGAGCTGTTTTTT.

The V and J genes are TRBV27 and TRBJ2-7; D may be TRBD1 (5 bases). The CDR3 consists of 13 residues. V was shortened by 7 bases and J by 3 bases, with 13 bases between the two germline ends. The germline CDR1 and CDR2 sequences are MNHEY and SMNVEV (reference sequence). In DNA form, the CDR3 reads TGTGCCAGCATGCCAGGGAATCTCTACGAGCAGTACTTC. It encodes CASMPGNLYEQYF.

CDR3 sequence (DNA): TGTGCCAGCAGCCAGGGGGCGGGCCGGAACGAGCAGTACTTC. As protein: CASSQGAGRNEQYF. The chain joins TRBV7-9 to TRBJ2-5, with 8 bases aligning to TRBD1. The J call may not be correct, given that the DNA end is closer to TRBJ2-7. The CDR3 is made up of 14 amino acids. Germline CDR1 reads SEHNR; CDR2 reads FQNEAQ (reference sequence).

J is TRBJ2-1 and V is TRBV5-4; 7 nucleotides line up with TRBD2. The CDR3 loop spans 13 amino acids. Germline trimming cut 6 bases from V and 8 bases from J; bases unmatched to any gene: 8. Germline-derived CDR1 and CDR2 are SGHNT and YYREEE (reference sequence). The CDR3 region has the DNA TGTGCCAGCAAATTGAATGGGGGGGATGAGCAGTTCTTC. Protein product: CASKLNGGDEQFF.

This clone was detected a few times. The chain couples TRBV7-9 to TRBJ2-7; no definite D call. Germline V gene lookup returns CDR1 SEHNR and CDR2 FQNEAQ (reference sequence). This CDR3 has 12 amino acids. V lost 4 bases and J 6 bases, leaving 10 bases between the germline ends. The CDR3 region is CASSYKFGEQYF. The CDR3, as DNA: TGTGCCAGCAGCTATAAATTTGGCGAGCAGTACTTC.

In DNA, the CDR3 is TGTGCCAGCAGTTTTCCGACAGGGATGAGCAATCAGCCCCAGCATTTT. As protein: CASSFPTGMSNQPQHF. The chain is built from TRBV27 and TRBJ1-5; 7 bases agree with TRBD1. CDR1 is MNHEY and CDR2 is SMNVEV in the germline V gene (reference sequence). The junction had 6 bases not matched to a gene; V was cut back by 3 bases and J by 1 base. The CDR3 contains 16 residues.

This sequence joins TRBV2 and TRBJ2-7; 7 positions agree with TRBD1. The V segment lost 8 bases and the J segment 0 bases; nucleotides outside the gene matches: 7. Germline V gives CDR1 SNHLY, CDR2 FYNNEI. The CDR3 consists of 14 residues. The CDR3 nucleotides read TGTGCCAGCTCTCCCCGGGACAGCTCCTACGAGCAGTACTTC. The encoded protein is CASSPRDSSYEQYF.

The V and J genes are TRBV5-4 and TRBJ2-7; either TRBD1 or TRBD2 may supply D (6 bases each). This CDR3 has 13 amino acids. Trimming took 2 bases from V and 2 from J, leaving 8 bases between them. Per the germline V gene, CDR1 is SGHNT and CDR2 is YYREEE (reference sequence). The CDR3 loop is CASSLGGTYEQYF. The DNA of the CDR3 is TGTGCCAGCAGCTTAGGGGGGACCTACGAGCAGTACTTC.

This clone was recorded a few times. The CDR3 DNA sequence: TGTGCCTGGGGGGACCAGGAGACTTACGAGCAGTACTTC. Translated, it gives CAWGDQETYEQYF. V and J are TRBV30 and TRBJ2-7; D assignment may be TRBD1 or TRBD2 (5 bases each). Deletions cut 5 bases from V and 4 bases from J, with 15 bases between. Germline V gene data show CDR1 as GTSNPN and CDR2 as SVGIG (reference sequence). The CDR3 has 13 residues.